The 2 T cell receptor beta chains in this list originate from one sample, sequenced in a study of T cell repertoires in cytomegalovirus infection. TCRdb re-derived calls from the reads in MiXCR, one entry per CDR3 protein. Of approximately 180,000 distinct CDR3 sequences in the sample, 8% to 10% were seen once. Sample: PBMCs. The receptors stem from a human donor in good health (CMV status not recorded). Some clones in this sample may be carry-over from other donors' samples.

This clonotype was recorded at least ten times. The genes are TRBV7-2 and TRBJ2-5; D unclear. Germline V lookup: CDR1 SGHTA, CDR2 FQGNSA. Trimming stripped 4 bases from V and 4 bases from J, with 13 bases between. This CDR3 comprises 14 residues. The CDR3 loop is CASSSYHLGETQYF. The CDR3 DNA reads TGTGCCAGCAGCTCGTATCATCTCGGAGAGACCCAGTACTTC.

This clonotype occurred a few times. This chain uses TRBV5-4 with TRBJ2-3, with 7 bases aligning to TRBD2. The CDR3 covers 14 residues. V lost 0 bases, J lost 6 bases, and 4 bases stayed unmatched. The germline V gene encodes CDR1 SGHNT and CDR2 YYREEE (reference sequence). The CDR3 protein is CASSLVGSGDTQYF. The DNA for the CDR3 is TGTGCCAGCAGCTTGGTTGGTAGCGGGGATACGCAGTATTTT.